The entry below gives a single TCR beta chain sequence along with its context. The specificity of this receptor is unknown. No per-base quality is available; no much larger clone lies one base away. This entry is derived from a study of blood T cell repertoires in COVID-19 (dated by TCRdb to the early 2020s). Looking at the study overall: The collaborator samples originated in the United States, Italy and Spain and spanned the acute and convalescent phases of COVID-19. The prospective study material was composed of cDNA or gDNA derived from T cells, B-cell-depleted T cells, or PBMCs. Deeply sampled blood TCRbeta repertoires from subjects exposed to, actively infected with, or recovered from COVID-19 were included in the dataset. The repertoires were released in a freely available public database intended as a resource for research on the immune response to SARS-CoV-2. The samples were drawn from the first 160 participants of the ongoing ImmuneRACE study and from 950 to 1,500 subjects provided by 6 global collaborators. The sample metadata nearly always contained a de-identified subject ID, COVID-19 status, age in years and sex. HLA class I and class II types, where available, came from metadata supplied by the sample provider rather than from assay-based typing. Summary of the overall study and its limitations: The quantity of clinical and demographic metadata differed by source and by participant and was supplied without curation.

The CDR3 has 13 amino acids, counting the end cysteine and phenylalanine. Only CDR3 DNA remains: 39 bases, in frame from the first base. Taken from the germline V gene (reference sequence), the CDR1 and CDR2 loops are GTSNPN and SVGIG. Between the V and J ends, shortened by 5 bases and 7 bases respectively, the junction contains 18 bases. TCRbeta CDR3 regions were amplified from genomic DNA using the immunoSEQ Assay, a bias-controlled multiplex PCR. The study's processing was this. Nucleated cell counts per sample were estimated from amplification of reference gene primers within the assay. Sequence reads were collapsed and filtered to measure the absolute abundance of every unique TCRbeta CDR3 rearrangement. Productive Simpson clonality was computed per sample as the square root of Simpson's diversity index over productive rearrangements. The table comes from immuneACCESS by way of TCRdb, which keeps in-frame sequences with V and J called. Part of the clones is missing from these tables; in studies checked, under half for an unresolved V gene and the rest for unknown reasons. From that table come the V and J calls and clone size; the DNA was used to work out D and trimming. This sample has approximately 300,000 clones in its table, and roughly 84% of those were observed once. 0.87% of the sample is taken by the ten largest.

One collaborating source in Seattle enrolled patients while the patients were actively infected and followed the patients over time throughout the course of disease. Each collaborating institution followed its own protocols to collect whole blood in K2EDTA tubes. Collaborator samples were shipped for TCRbeta analysis as frozen whole blood, isolated PBMCs, or DNA extracted from either sample type. This receptor chain uses TRBV30 and TRBJ2-7; TRBD2 could be the D gene, as 6 bases match. The sequenced sample consisted of peripheral blood. This receptor was obtained from a human donor with COVID-19, enrolled during active disease. The donor label of this sample is uncertain. The CDR3 sequence is CAWATASGVEQYF. The DNA sequence is TGTGCCTGGGCGACAGCCTCGGGGGTAGAGCAGTACTTC. Joined to the reference TRBV30 and TRBJ2-7 proteins, this CDR3 gives the full variable domain: SQTIHQWPATLVQPVGSPLSLECTVEGTSNPNLYWYRQAAGRGLQLLFYSVGIGQISSEVPQNLSASRPQDRQFILSSKKLLLSDSGFYLCAWATASGVEQYFGPGTRLTVT.